This T cell receptor (beta chain) was documented in a study of tissue T cells after allogeneic stem cell transplantation. General study results and limits: Across patients, clones rarely overlapped, yet motif clusters were shared tissue-specifically. Anatomically similar tissues had similar TCR repertoires within each patient.

The CDR3 runs to 15 residues. In germline, CDR1 is SNHLY, CDR2 FYNNEI. V gave up 6 bases and J gave up 5 bases, with 19 bases separating them. Comments on this clone: Its specificity is unknown.

Profiled with immunoSEQ multiplex PCR; TCRdb holds only in-frame clones, not every one. The data hold some 24,000 clones, with more than 60% observed a single time. Here the sequenced sample was tissue from the ileum, taken at autopsy. This receptor was identified in a female donor over 55 with lung cancer. The rearrangement links TRBV2 to TRBJ2-5; D is perhaps TRBD2 (6 bases). CDR3 DNA: TGTGCCAGCAGCGACTCGGGGGTCTTATCGGAGACCCAGTACTTC. It yields the protein CASSDSGVLSETQYF.